The 5 T cell receptor beta chains in this list originate from one sample, sequenced in a study of T cells in women clearing cervical HPV infection. Produced via immunoSEQ multiplex PCR; TCRdb's table is partial and in-frame only. The sample table sets out tens of thousands of clones. The source material was blood buffy coat. The receptors come from a woman between 18 and 69 years old with a cervical HPV16 infection that either progressed to CIN3+ or cleared (not recorded which).

Concerning this clone itself: Read coverage stops 3 residues before the CDR3 terminus; the germline J gene supplies the remainder. This chain joins TRBV20-1 and TRBJ2-5; 9 bases are a match to TRBD2. This CDR3 spans 19 amino acids. The V gene end was trimmed by 0 bases and the J gene end by 0 bases; junction bases not matched to a gene: 14. Germline CDR1 and CDR2: DFQATT and SNEGSKA (reference sequence). Partial CDR3 DNA: TGCAGTGCTAGAGATTTATCGGCTAGCGGGAAACCGTACCAAGAGACC. This codes for CSARDLSASGKPYQET. The whole CDR3 sequence reads CSARDLSASGKPYQETQYF.

Turning to this clone: The CDR3 end is not reached by the read, which stops 3 residues before it; the germline J gene fills it in. The rearrangement links TRBV7-6 to TRBJ2-2, with 10 bases identical to TRBD1. CDR1 SGHVS and CDR2 FNYEAQ come from the germline V gene. This CDR3 region has 15 residues. CDR3 DNA (partial): TGTGCCAGCAGCTTATTCAGGACAGGGGGATCGCCG. Amino acids: CASSLFRTGGSP. The whole CDR3 sequence reads CASSLFRTGGSPLFF.

In the case of this clone: Sequencing ends 3 residues short of the CDR3 end; the germline J gene provides the rest. This sequence joins TRBV28 and TRBJ2-1; possibly TRBD1 for D (5 bases). With 2 bases removed from V and 6 bases from J, the gap between germline ends came to 11 bases. Per the germline V gene, CDR1 is MDHEN and CDR2 is SYDVKM. This CDR3 is 14 amino acids long. Partial CDR3 DNA: TGTGCCAGCAGTTTACCCCAGGGTGGCAATGAG. It encodes CASSLPQGGNE. The complete CDR3 reads CASSLPQGGNEQFF.

With regard to this clone: The read terminates 3 residues ahead of where the CDR3 ends, so the germline J gene completes it. V gene TRBV4-1 combines with J gene TRBJ2-2; D unclear. In germline, CDR1 is MGHRA, CDR2 YSYEKL. The CDR3 runs to 13 residues. Trimming pared 10 bases from V and 0 bases from J, leaving 9 bases between. CDR3 region: CATSSANTGELFF. Partial CDR3 DNA: TGCGCCACCAGTTCTGCGAACACCGGGGAG.

To note about this clone: The sequenced fragment ends 3 residues before the CDR3 boundary, so the rest is inferred from the germline J gene. The genes are TRBV7-2 and TRBJ2-3; 14 bases map to TRBD2. CDR3 length equals 16 residues. The germline CDR1 and CDR2 sequences are SGHTA and FQGNSA. The part of the CDR3 DNA that was read is TGTGCCAGCAGCTTAGCGACTAGCGGGGGGGGTCGGACG. Translated, it gives CASSLATSGGGRT. The whole CDR3 is CASSLATSGGGRTQYF.